The clone carrying this TCR beta chain was observed a single time. Its matching antigen is unknown. This entry is derived from a study of T cell responses to AZD1222 COVID-19 vaccine. Study observations and caveats: The study found vaccine-associated CD4 TCRs spanning spike, dominant at 160-218 and 743-854. Compared with day 0, the breadth and depth of the Spike-specific TCR repertoire rose significantly after two doses of AZD1222. Nearly half of spike-specific TCRs reportedly go after variant regions that carry no mutations.

The V gene lost 2 bases and the J gene lost 7 bases, with 16 bases spanning the gap. Germline V lookup: CDR1 SGHDT, CDR2 YYEEEE. The CDR3 runs 15 residues. The data were produced by immunoSEQ multiplex PCR, yet TCRdb's version contains in-frame clones alone and is incomplete. This table holds 70,000 or so clones, 83% found once. This TCR came from an adult who received the AZD1222 COVID-19 vaccine. The sequenced sample was peripheral blood, obtained 28 days after the second AZD1222 dose. The rearrangement links TRBV5-6 to TRBJ2-1, with TRBD1 as a possible D gene (5 bases). The CDR3 bases are TGTGCCAGCAGCTTCTCACTGACAGAGGTTAATGAGCAGTTCTTC. Amino acids: CASSFSLTEVNEQFF.